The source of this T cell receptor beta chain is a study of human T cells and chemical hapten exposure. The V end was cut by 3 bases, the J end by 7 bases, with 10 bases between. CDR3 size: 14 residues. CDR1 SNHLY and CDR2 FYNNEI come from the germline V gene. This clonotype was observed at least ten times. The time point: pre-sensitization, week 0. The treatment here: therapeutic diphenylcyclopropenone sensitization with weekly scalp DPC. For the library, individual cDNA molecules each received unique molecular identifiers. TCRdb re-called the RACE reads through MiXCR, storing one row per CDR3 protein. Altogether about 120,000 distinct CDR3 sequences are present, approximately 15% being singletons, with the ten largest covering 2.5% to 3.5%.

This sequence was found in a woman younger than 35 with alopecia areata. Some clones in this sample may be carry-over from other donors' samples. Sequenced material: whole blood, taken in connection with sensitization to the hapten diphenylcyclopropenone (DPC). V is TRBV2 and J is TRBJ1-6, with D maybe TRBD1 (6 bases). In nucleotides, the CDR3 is TGTGCCAGCAGTGAGGGCAGGGGAAATTCACCCCTCCACTTT. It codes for CASSEGRGNSPLHF. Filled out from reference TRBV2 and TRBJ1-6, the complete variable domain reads EPEVTQTPSHQVTQMGQEVILRCVPISNHLYFYWYRQILGQKVEFLVSFYNNEISEKSEIFDDQFSVERPDGSNFTLKIRSTKLEDSAMYFCASSEGRGNSPLHFGNGTRLTVT.